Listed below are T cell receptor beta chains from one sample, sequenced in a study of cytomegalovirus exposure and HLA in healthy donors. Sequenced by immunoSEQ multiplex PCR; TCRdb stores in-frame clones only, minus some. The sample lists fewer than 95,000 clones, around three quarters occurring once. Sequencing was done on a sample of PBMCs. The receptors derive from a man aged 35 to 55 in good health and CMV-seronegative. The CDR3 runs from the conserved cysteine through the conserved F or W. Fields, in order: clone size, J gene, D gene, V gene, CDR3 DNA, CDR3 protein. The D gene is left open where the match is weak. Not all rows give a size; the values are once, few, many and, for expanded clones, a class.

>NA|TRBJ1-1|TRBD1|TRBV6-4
TGTGCCAGCAGAGGACAGGGTTCAACTGAAGCTTTCTTT
CASRGQGSTEAFF
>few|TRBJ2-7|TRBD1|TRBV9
TGTGCCAGCAGCGTAGGCGAGGCAGGGGGCTTCTACGAGCAGTACTTC
CASSVGEAGGFYEQYF
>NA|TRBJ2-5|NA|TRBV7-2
TGTGCCAGCAGCTCCCTCTGGGAGCAGTACTTC
CASSSLWEQYF
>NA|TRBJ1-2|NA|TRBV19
TGTGCCAGTAGGCCCCAACAGGGAAAGACGTATGGCTACACCTTC
CASRPQQGKTYGYTF
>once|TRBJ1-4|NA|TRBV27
TGTGCCAGCAGTTTCGGGACCGGGACTCGGAATGAAAAACTGTTTTTT
CASSFGTGTRNEKLFF
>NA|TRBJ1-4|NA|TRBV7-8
TGTGCCAGCAGCTTAGCACGGGTTACCGCTAATGAAAAACTGTTTTTT
CASSLARVTANEKLFF
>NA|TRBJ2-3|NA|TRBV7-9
TGTGCCAGCAGCTGGGGCCAGGGGACAGATACGCAGTATTTT
CASSWGQGTDTQYF
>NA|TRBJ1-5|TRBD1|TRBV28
TGTGCCAGCAGTTCATCGGGACAGGGGAATCAGCCCCAGCATTTT
CASSSSGQGNQPQHF
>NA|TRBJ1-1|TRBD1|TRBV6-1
TGTGCCGGAAAGACAGGGGCGAACACTGAAGCTTTCTTT
CAGKTGANTEAFF
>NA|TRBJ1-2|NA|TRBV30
TGTGCCTGGATGGAGGGCTATGGCTACACCTTC
CAWMEGYGYTF
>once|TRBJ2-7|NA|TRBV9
TGTGCCAGCAGCGTAGCTTTTGGCAGCTACGAGCAGTACTTC
CASSVAFGSYEQYF
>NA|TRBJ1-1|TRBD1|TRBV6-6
TGTGCCAGCAGTGACTCAGGGGGCACTGAAGCTTTCTTT
CASSDSGGTEAFF